These T cell receptor beta chains were read from a single sample in a study of HIV-infected children after antiretroviral therapy interruption. TCRdb re-analysed the 3' RACE reads in MiXCR, keeping a single row per CDR3 protein. Among approximately 95,000 distinct CDR3 sequences listed, 6% to 8.5% were seen once. Here the sequenced sample was CD45RA+ CD4+ T cells from PBMCs, pooled from several time points, taken from a donor given antiretroviral therapy, either interrupted or continuous. The receptor set was obtained from a pool of human donors with HIV. Each CDR3 is given with its conserved first and last residue. D genes are given only for firm matches. Clone size is not always given. Where it is, it says once, few, many or a class for expanded clones.

TRBD1 TRBJ2-7 many TRBV27 CASSRPGTDLGEQYF TGTGCCAGCAGTCGCCCCGGGACAGACCTTGGGGAGCAGTACTTC
- TRBJ2-1 many TRBV6-1 CASSAVPLHRVGQFF TGTGCCAGCAGCGCCGTTCCTCTCCACAGGGTCGGTCAGTTCTTC
- TRBJ2-5 few TRBV6-5 CASSYSTGNQETQYF TGTGCCAGCAGTTACTCGACGGGGAACCAAGAGACCCAGTACTTC
TRBD1 TRBJ1-5 many TRBV2 CASSGGTGDQPQHF TGTGCCAGCAGCGGGGGGACAGGCGATCAGCCCCAGCATTTT
- TRBJ1-2 few TRBV19 CASSRRGYTF TGTGCCAGTTCTCGCCGTGGCTACACCTTC
- TRBJ2-5 many TRBV5-1 CASSLAVGGETQYF TGCGCCAGCAGCTTGGCCGTGGGGGGCGAGACCCAGTACTTC
- TRBJ1-4 many TRBV12-3/TRBV12-4 CASGRRENEKLFF TGTGCCAGTGGTCGACGGGAAAATGAAAAACTGTTTTTT
- TRBJ1-1 - TRBV27 CASSGLVLNTEAFF TGTGCCAGCAGTGGGTTAGTTCTGAACACTGAAGCTTTCTTT
- TRBJ2-3 - TRBV10-3 CASVKGGSDTQYF TGTGCCAGCGTTAAAGGGGGGTCAGATACGCAGTATTTT
TRBD1 TRBJ2-1 many TRBV6-2/TRBV6-3 CATRDRGENEQFF TGTGCCACCCGGGACAGGGGGGAGAATGAGCAGTTCTTC
- TRBJ2-5 many TRBV5-1 CASSKRDTQETQYF TGCGCCAGCAGCAAGCGGGACACGCAAGAGACCCAGTACTTC
- TRBJ1-5 many TRBV30 CAWSPPGGANQPQHF TGTGCCTGGAGTCCACCGGGAGGGGCAAATCAGCCCCAGCATTTT
- TRBJ2-5 many TRBV10-3 CAIRDQQETQYF TGTGCCATCCGCGACCAGCAAGAGACCCAGTACTTC
- TRBJ2-7 - TRBV18 CASSPGEYEQYF TGTGCCAGCTCACCGGGAGAGTACGAGCAGTACTTC
- TRBJ1-6 many TRBV7-2 CASSLAPENSPLHF TGTGCCAGCAGCTTAGCGCCGGAGAACTCACCCCTCCACTTT
TRBD1 TRBJ1-2 many TRBV29-1 CSASGGLQYGYTF TGCAGCGCCTCAGGGGGCTTACAGTATGGCTACACCTTC
- TRBJ1-3 few TRBV11-3 CASSLGDSLSGNTIYF TGTGCCAGCAGCCTCGGCGACAGCCTCTCTGGAAACACCATATATTTT
- TRBJ2-1 few TRBV28 CASRGLYNEQFF TGTGCCAGCAGGGGACTTTACAATGAGCAGTTCTTC
TRBD2 TRBJ2-1 many TRBV19 CASSIDHPAAGGNNEQFF TGTGCCAGTAGTATAGATCACCCAGCAGCGGGAGGTAACAATGAGCAGTTCTTC
- TRBJ2-2 many TRBV18 CASGGKETTGELFF TGTGCCAGTGGGGGCAAGGAGACCACCGGGGAGCTGTTTTTT
TRBD1 TRBJ1-5 many TRBV30 CAWSKGGDPGQPQHF TGTGCCTGGAGTAAAGGGGGCGATCCCGGACAGCCCCAGCATTTT
- TRBJ1-6 many TRBV5-8 CASSLGRDSPLHF TGTGCCAGCAGCTTGGGGCGGGATTCACCCCTCCACTTT
- TRBJ2-3 many TRBV6-4 CASSDSGTPHTDTQYF TGTGCCAGCAGTGACTCGGGGACTCCACACACAGATACGCAGTATTTT
- TRBJ1-2 many TRBV19 CASRRTDYGYTF TGTGCCAGTAGGAGGACAGACTATGGCTACACCTTC
- TRBJ1-1 many TRBV12-3/TRBV12-4 CASSPLLDTEAFF TGTGCCAGCAGCCCCTTGTTGGACACTGAAGCTTTCTTT
- TRBJ2-3 many TRBV19 CASSIGGARGDTQYF TGTGCCAGTAGTATTGGGGGCGCGAGGGGAGATACGCAGTATTTT
- TRBJ2-5 many TRBV2 CASTGYQETQYF TGTGCCAGCACAGGGTACCAAGAGACCCAGTACTTC
- TRBJ1-2 - TRBV12-3/TRBV12-4 CASRGRQARSGYTF TGTGCCAGCAGAGGTAGGCAGGCCAGGAGTGGCTACACCTTC
- TRBJ1-1 few TRBV15 CATSAGIVKWDTEAFF TGTGCCACCAGCGCAGGGATAGTGAAATGGGACACTGAAGCTTTCTTT
TRBD1 TRBJ2-5 many TRBV19 CASRSTGGPNWGKETQYF TGTGCCAGTAGATCGACAGGGGGCCCAAACTGGGGTAAAGAGACCCAGTACTTC
TRBD1 TRBJ1-4 medium-sized TRBV6-1 CASSALRQGQDEKLFF TGTGCCAGCAGTGCCTTGCGACAGGGACAGGATGAAAAACTGTTTTTT
TRBD2 TRBJ2-1 many TRBV20-1 CSARPVAGSYNEQFF TGCAGTGCTCGACCCGTAGCGGGGTCCTACAATGAGCAGTTCTTC